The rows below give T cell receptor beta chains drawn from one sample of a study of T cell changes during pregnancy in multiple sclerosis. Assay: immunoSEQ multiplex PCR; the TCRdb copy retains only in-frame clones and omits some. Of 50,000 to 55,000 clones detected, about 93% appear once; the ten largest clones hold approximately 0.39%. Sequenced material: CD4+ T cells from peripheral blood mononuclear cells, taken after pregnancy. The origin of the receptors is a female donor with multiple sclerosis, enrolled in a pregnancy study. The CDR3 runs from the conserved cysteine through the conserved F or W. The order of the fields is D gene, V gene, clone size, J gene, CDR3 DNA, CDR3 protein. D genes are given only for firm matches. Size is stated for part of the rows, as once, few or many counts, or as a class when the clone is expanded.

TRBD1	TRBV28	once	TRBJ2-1	TGTGCCAGCAGTGTCCCGGGACAGGGTTCCTACAATGAGCAGTTCTTC	CASSVPGQGSYNEQFF
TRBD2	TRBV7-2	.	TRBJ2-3	TGTGCCAGCAGCCCTCAAGCGGGAGCCCCAGATACGCAGTATTTT	CASSPQAGAPDTQYF
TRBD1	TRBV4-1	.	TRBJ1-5	TGCGCCAGCAGCCAAGTACTGCGGAGGGACAGGGGGTTAGGTCAGCCCCAGCATTTT	CASSQVLRRDRGLGQPQHF
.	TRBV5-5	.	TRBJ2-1	TGTGCCAGCAGCAAAGGGACTCCTTTTCAGTTCTTC	CASSKGTPFQFF
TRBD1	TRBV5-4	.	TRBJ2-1	TGTGCCAGCAGCCTCAGACAGGGGGAATACAATGAGCAGTTCTTC	CASSLRQGEYNEQFF
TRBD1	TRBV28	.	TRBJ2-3	TGTGCCAGCAGGCACACAGGGGGACCGCAGGATACGCAGTATTTT	CASRHTGGPQDTQYF
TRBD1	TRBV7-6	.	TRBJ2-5	TGTGCCAGCAGCTTAACGGCCGGGACAGGGGGCAAGGAGACCCAGTACTTC	CASSLTAGTGGKETQYF
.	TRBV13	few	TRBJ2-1	TGTGCCAGCAGCGCGACGGGAAAGTGGGGCAATGAGCAGTTCTTC	CASSATGKWGNEQFF
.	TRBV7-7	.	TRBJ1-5	TGTGCCAGCAGCTTTCTATTCGGAGGGCAGCCCCAGCATTTT	CASSFLFGGQPQHF
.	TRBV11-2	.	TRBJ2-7	TGTGCCAGCAGCCAAGGTCGGACAGTCAACGAGCAGTACTTC	CASSQGRTVNEQYF
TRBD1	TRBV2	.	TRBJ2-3	TGTGCCAGCAGCGAAGGGACAGCGAAGATAGATACGCAGTATTTT	CASSEGTAKIDTQYF
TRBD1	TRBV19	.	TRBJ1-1	TGTGCCAGTAAGTATACAGGGGTCAGGACTGAAGCTTTCTTT	CASKYTGVRTEAFF
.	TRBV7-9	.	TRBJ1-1	TGTGCCAGCAGCCGGTATAGCACTGAAGCTTTCTTT	CASSRYSTEAFF
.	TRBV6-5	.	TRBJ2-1	TGTGCCAGCGGAGGCCGGGACAATGAGCAGTTCTTC	CASGGRDNEQFF
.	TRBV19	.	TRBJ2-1	TGTGCCAGTAGTATAGGCGGACTACCTTCCTACAATGAGCAGTTCTTC	CASSIGGLPSYNEQFF
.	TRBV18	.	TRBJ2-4	TGTGCCAGCTCACCTATAGCGCCGGCGAACATTCAGTACTTC	CASSPIAPANIQYF
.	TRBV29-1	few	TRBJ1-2	TGCAGCGTTGAACGGACTCCAAACTATGGCTACACCTTC	CSVERTPNYGYTF
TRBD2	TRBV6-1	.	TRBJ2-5	TGTGCCAGCAGTGTTGGGACTAGCCTTGGCGAGACCCAGTACTTC	CASSVGTSLGETQYF
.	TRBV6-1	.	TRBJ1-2	TGTGCCAGCAGTGAATTGACAGGAAACTCTGGCTACACCTTC	CASSELTGNSGYTF
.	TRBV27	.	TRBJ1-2	TGTGCCAGCCGGCGGGGGGGACCCAACTATGGCTACACCTTC	CASRRGGPNYGYTF
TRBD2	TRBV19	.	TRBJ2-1	TGTGCCAGTACCCCGAGGAGGGGGCGGGAGGGGCAGTTCTTC	CASTPRRGREGQFF
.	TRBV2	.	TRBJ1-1	TGTGCCAGCAGCTCCATGTCTGCAGCTGAAGCTTTCTTT	CASSSMSAAEAFF
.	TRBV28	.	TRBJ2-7	TGTGCCAGCAGTTTAGGATCGGAAGGGAGAAGGGAGCAGTACTTC	CASSLGSEGRREQYF
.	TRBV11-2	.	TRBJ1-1	TGTGCCAGCAGCAAGACCGTAGCCCCTGAAGCTTTCTTT	CASSKTVAPEAFF
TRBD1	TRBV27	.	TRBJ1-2	TGTGCCAGCAGGAGACAGGGGTACTATGGCTACACCTTC	CASRRQGYYGYTF
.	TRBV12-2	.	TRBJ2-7	TGTGCAAGTCGCTTAGAGCGAGGCCTGACAGTAGACGAGCAGTACTTC	CASRLERGLTVDEQYF
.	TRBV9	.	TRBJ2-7	TGTGCCAGCAGCGTGGGACAACAAATTTTCTACGAGCAGTACTTC	CASSVGQQIFYEQYF
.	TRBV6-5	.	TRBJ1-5	TGTGCCAGCAGTCCGGTTGGGGCTAACAATCAGCCCCAGCATTTT	CASSPVGANNQPQHF
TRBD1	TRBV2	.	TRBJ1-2	TGTGCCAGCGTTTTAGGGACAGGGAGGACCTATGGCTACACCTTC	CASVLGTGRTYGYTF
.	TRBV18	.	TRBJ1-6	TGTGCCAGCTCACAAGACAGCCGGAATTCACCCCTCCACTTT	CASSQDSRNSPLHF
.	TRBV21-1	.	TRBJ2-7	TGTGCCAGCAGCAACGGGACAGACTCCTACGAGCAGTACTTC	CASSNGTDSYEQYF
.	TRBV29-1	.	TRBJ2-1	TGCAGCGTTGCACTAGTGGTTTATAATGAGCAGTTCTTC	CSVALVVYNEQFF
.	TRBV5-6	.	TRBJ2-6	TGTGCCAGCAGCTTTAGAGGTAGTGGGGCCAACGTCCTGACTTTC	CASSFRGSGANVLTF
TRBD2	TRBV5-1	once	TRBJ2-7	TGCGCCAGCAGCTTAGGGACTAGCGCCCTGAGCTCCTACGAGCAGTACTTC	CASSLGTSALSSYEQYF
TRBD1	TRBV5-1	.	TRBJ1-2	TGCGCCAGCAGCTTGGGAGACAGGGGGTTTGGCTACACCTTC	CASSLGDRGFGYTF
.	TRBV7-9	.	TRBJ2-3	TGTGCCAGCAGCCGGATAGCTGCGACAGATACGCAGTATTTT	CASSRIAATDTQYF
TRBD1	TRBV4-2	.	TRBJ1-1	TGTGCCAGCAGCCCCTCGACAGGGACTAACACTGAAGCTTTCTTT	CASSPSTGTNTEAFF
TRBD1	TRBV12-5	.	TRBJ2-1	TGTGCTAGTGGTTTGGCCAAATTACAGGGGGCGGTCTACAATGAGCAGTTCTTC	CASGLAKLQGAVYNEQFF
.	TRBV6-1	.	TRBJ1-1	TGTGCCAGCAGTCGGACAGTATGGGCTTTCTTT	CASSRTVWAFF
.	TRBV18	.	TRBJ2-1	TGTGCCAGCTCACCACCCTTAACAATCTCCTACAATGAGCAGTTCTTC	CASSPPLTISYNEQFF
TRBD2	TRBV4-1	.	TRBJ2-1	TGCGCCAGCAGAAAACACCCCGGGACTAGCGGCAATGAGCAGTTCTTC	CASRKHPGTSGNEQFF
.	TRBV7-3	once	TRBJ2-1	TGTGCCAGCAGCTCCCCGGGTAGCTCCTACAATGAGCAGTTCTTC	CASSSPGSSYNEQFF